This is a list of T cell receptor beta chains from one sample in a study of breast tumors, draining lymph nodes, adjacent tissues. TCRdb re-called the multiplex PCR reads through MiXCR, storing one row per CDR3 protein. The sample yields about 180,000 distinct CDR3 sequences, 33% seen once. The sample consisted of axillary lymph node tissue. The receptors shown here come from a female donor with breast cancer. Some clones in this sample may be carry-over from other donors' samples. Both conserved end residues are part of each CDR3. The D gene is left open where the match is weak.

j_call d_call v_call cdr3_length cdr3_aa
TRBJ1-6 TRBD1 TRBV6-1 17 CASSRNPGTGLKSPLHF
TRBJ1-6 NA TRBV2 15 CASSATGRYNSPLHF
TRBJ1-4 NA TRBV3-1 15 CASSLRGQGSEKLFF
TRBJ2-3 TRBD2 TRBV4-3 20 CASSQDAVTSGSWGTDTQYF
TRBJ2-3 NA TRBV29-1 14 CSLAGTGSTDTQYF
TRBJ2-7 TRBD2 TRBV4-1 17 CASSQQDLAGAAYEQYF
TRBJ1-3 NA TRBV10-3 13 CAISNEFGNTIYF
TRBJ2-2 NA TRBV7-9 15 CASSNGGTGDGELFF
TRBJ2-3 NA TRBV5-6 13 CASSFKGTDTQYF
TRBJ1-5 NA TRBV6-5 15 CASRPTGSSNQPQHF
TRBJ2-3 NA TRBV7-2 16 CASSLSGASRSDTQYF
TRBJ2-2 NA TRBV15 16 CATSRDPAGNTGELFF